This T cell receptor beta chain was sequenced in a study of shared clonotypes between healthy human individuals. Germline V CDR1 and CDR2: MGHRA, YSYEKL. The V gene lost 0 bases and the J gene lost 1 base, with 10 bases spanning the gap. The CDR3 consists of 15 residues. TCRdb's copy holds only in-frame clones and misses some; the assay was immunoSEQ multiplex PCR. The sample has around 1.9 million clones; 80% to 95% are singletons. Naive-designated CD8 cells lacked CD45RO, were positively enriched for CCR7, and omitted terminally differentiated effector memory CD45RA+ cells. As concerns this clone: In the same sample, other DNA sequences code for this CDR3.

The sequenced material came from naive CD8+ T cells from PBMCs. The TCR comes from a man younger than 30 in good health. Some clones in this sample may be carry-over from other donors' samples. The chain joins TRBV4-1 to TRBJ2-7, with D perhaps matching TRBD1 or TRBD2 (6 bases each). DNA of the CDR3: TGCGCCAGCAGCCAAGAAGGGGGGCTTTCCTACGAGCAGTACTTC. The encoded protein is CASSQEGGLSYEQYF.